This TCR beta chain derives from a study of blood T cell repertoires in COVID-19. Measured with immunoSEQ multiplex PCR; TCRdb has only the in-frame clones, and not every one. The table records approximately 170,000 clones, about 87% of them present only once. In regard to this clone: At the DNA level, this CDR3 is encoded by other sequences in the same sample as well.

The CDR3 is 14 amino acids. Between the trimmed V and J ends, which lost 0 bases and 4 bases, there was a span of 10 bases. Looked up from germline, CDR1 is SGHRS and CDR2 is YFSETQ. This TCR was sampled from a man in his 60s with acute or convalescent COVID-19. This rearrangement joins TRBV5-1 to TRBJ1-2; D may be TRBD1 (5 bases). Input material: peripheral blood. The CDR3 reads CASSLGQGSYGYTF. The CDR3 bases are TGCGCCAGCAGCTTGGGTCAGGGTTCCTATGGCTACACCTTC.